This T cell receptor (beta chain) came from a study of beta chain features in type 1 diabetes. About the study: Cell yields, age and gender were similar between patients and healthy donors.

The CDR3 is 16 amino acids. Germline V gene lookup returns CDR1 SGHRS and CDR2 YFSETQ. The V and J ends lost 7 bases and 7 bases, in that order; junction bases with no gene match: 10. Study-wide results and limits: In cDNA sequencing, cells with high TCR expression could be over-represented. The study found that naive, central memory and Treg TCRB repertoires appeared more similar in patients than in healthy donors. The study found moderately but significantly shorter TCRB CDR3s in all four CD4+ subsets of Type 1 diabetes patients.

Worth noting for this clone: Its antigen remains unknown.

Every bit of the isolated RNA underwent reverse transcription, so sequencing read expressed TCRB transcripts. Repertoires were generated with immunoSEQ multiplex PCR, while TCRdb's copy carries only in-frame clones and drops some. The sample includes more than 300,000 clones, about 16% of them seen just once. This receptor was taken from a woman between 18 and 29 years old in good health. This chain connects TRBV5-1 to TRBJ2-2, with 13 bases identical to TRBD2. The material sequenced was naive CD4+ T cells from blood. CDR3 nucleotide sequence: TGCGCCAGCTTCTGGACTAGCGGGAGAATTGACGGGGAGCTGTTTTTT. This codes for CASFWTSGRIDGELFF.